These T cell receptor beta chains were read from a single sample in a study of T cells after yellow fever vaccination. MiXCR, run by TCRdb on the 5' RACE reads, gives a single entry per CDR3 protein. The table includes about 400,000 distinct CDR3 sequences, 6.2% detected once. This material consisted of PBMCs, taken 5 days after the yellow fever booster vaccination. The receptors were sampled from a man aged 25 to 45 who received the YFV17D yellow fever vaccine. The CDR3 runs from the conserved cysteine through the conserved F or W. The D gene is left open where the match is weak. Clone sizes are given selectively: once, few, many, or a class where the clone is expanded.

>.|.|TRBJ2-4|TRBV3-1
TGTGCCAGCAGTGTCTCCAAAAACATTCAGTACTTC
CASSVSKNIQYF
>few|.|TRBJ2-3|TRBV27
TGTGCCAGCAGTTTATATCCCCGCCAGGGGGGAACTAGCACAGATACGCAGTATTTT
CASSLYPRQGGTSTDTQYF
>many|TRBD1|TRBJ2-2|TRBV20-1
TGCAGTATTAGGACAGGGGGCGGGGAGCTGTTTTTT
CSIRTGGGELFF
>.|.|TRBJ1-1|TRBV20-1
TGCAGTGCTCAGCCGACGGCGACTGAAGCTTTCTTT
CSAQPTATEAFF
>once|TRBD2|TRBJ2-7|TRBV5-5
TGTGCCAGCAACTGGGGGGGTAGCGCTAGGAGCTCCTACGAGCAGTACTTC
CASNWGGSARSSYEQYF
>many|.|TRBJ2-3|TRBV29-1
TGCAGCCTCAAACGCTCCCCACCGGGGGATACGCAGTATTTT
CSLKRSPPGDTQYF
>few|TRBD2|TRBJ2-2|TRBV20-1
TGCAGTGCTAGTTACGGGAGGAGGACCGGGGAGCTGTTTTTT
CSASYGRRTGELFF
>many|.|TRBJ2-5|TRBV3-1
TGTGCCAGCAGCCCGGACCTTCAAGAGACCCAGTACTTC
CASSPDLQETQYF
>many|.|TRBJ2-1|TRBV7-2
TGTGCCAGCAGCTTCGGCTCACCCCGATATGAGCAGTTCTTC
CASSFGSPRYEQFF
>many|TRBD2|TRBJ2-5|TRBV12-3/TRBV12-4
TGTGCCAGCAGTTTCGGGGGGGCCGTGGGGGAGACCCAGTACTTC
CASSFGGAVGETQYF
>few|TRBD2|TRBJ2-1|TRBV20-1
TGCAGTGCTCTTCGAGGCGGGAGGTTGGATGAGCAGTTCTTC
CSALRGGRLDEQFF
>many|TRBD2|TRBJ2-7|TRBV6-2/TRBV6-3
TGTGCCAGCAGCGCCGGACTAGCGGGAGGGACCTACGAGCAGTACTTC
CASSAGLAGGTYEQYF
>once|.|TRBJ1-1|TRBV7-3
TGTGCCAGCAGCTTAAGGCAGATCATGAACACTGAAGCTTTCTTT
CASSLRQIMNTEAFF
>few|.|TRBJ2-7|TRBV25-1
TGTGCCAGCACGGCAGGAACCTACGAGCAGTACTTC
CASTAGTYEQYF
>many|TRBD2|TRBJ2-7|TRBV20-1
TGCAGTGCACAGCGGGAGGGCCGTCCCTACGAGCAGTACTTC
CSAQREGRPYEQYF
>many|.|TRBJ1-3|TRBV6-5
TGTGCCAGCAGTTACTCGAATACCGCTTGGAGCTCTGGAAACACCATATATTTT
CASSYSNTAWSSGNTIYF
>many|TRBD1|TRBJ2-1|TRBV5-1
TGCGCCAGCTCCTTCCTGGACAGGGCCTACAATGAGCAGTTCTTC
CASSFLDRAYNEQFF
>few|.|TRBJ2-3|TRBV29-1
TGCAGCGTTGCAGGCCTCGATACGCAGTATTTT
CSVAGLDTQYF
>many|TRBD1|TRBJ2-7|TRBV3-1
TGTGCCAGCAGCATACAGGGGGAAGGCGACGAGCAGTACTTC
CASSIQGEGDEQYF
>few|TRBD2|TRBJ2-5|TRBV5-1
TGCGCCAGCAGCTTTAGCGGGCACCCTGGAGAGACCCAGTACTTC
CASSFSGHPGETQYF
>.|TRBD2|TRBJ2-1|TRBV3-1
TGTGCCAGCAGCCAAGAATATCTCACTAGCGGGACCGGGATAAGCTCCTACAATGAGCAGTTCTTC
CASSQEYLTSGTGISSYNEQFF
>many|.|TRBJ2-5|TRBV20-1
TGCAGTGCCCACGCCCAGGGGCTAAGAGAGACCCAGTACTTC
CSAHAQGLRETQYF
>few|.|TRBJ2-1|TRBV7-2
TGTGCCAGCAGCCCACGAAGGGAGCAGTTCTTC
CASSPRREQFF
>.|.|TRBJ1-4|TRBV27
TGTGCCAGCAGTCCCCTGTTTGGGGGTGGCGAAAAACTGTTTTTT
CASSPLFGGGEKLFF
>.|.|TRBJ2-7|TRBV19
TGTGCCAGTAGTACATTGGACAGACCCTACGAGCAGTACTTC
CASSTLDRPYEQYF
>.|.|TRBJ2-7|TRBV7-2
TGTGCCAGCAGCTCCACAGGGAGCCCCTACGAGCAGTACTTC
CASSSTGSPYEQYF
>few|.|TRBJ2-1|TRBV7-2
TGTGCCAGCAGCTTAGACGGACTCTTGACTCTTGAGCAGTTCTTC
CASSLDGLLTLEQFF
>many|TRBD2|TRBJ2-1|TRBV6-1
TGTGCCAGCAGGGTGGCTGCAAGCGGGAGAGTAAATGAGCAGTTCTTC
CASRVAASGRVNEQFF
>.|.|TRBJ2-7|TRBV20-1
TGCAGTGCGCGGCCCGGAGGCCACGGGGGAGAGCAGTACTTC
CSARPGGHGGEQYF
>many|TRBD2|TRBJ2-7|TRBV5-4
TGTGCCAGCAGCTCTAGCGGGAACTCCTACGAGCAGTACTTC
CASSSSGNSYEQYF
>many|TRBD1|TRBJ1-1|TRBV15
TGTGCCACCAGCAGGCGACAGGGGGTGAACACTGAAGCTTTCTTT
CATSRRQGVNTEAFF
>many|.|TRBJ2-7|TRBV6-5
TGTGCCAGCAGTTACTCCGCACGACAGGGACTTAACTACGAGCAGTACTTC
CASSYSARQGLNYEQYF
>few|.|TRBJ2-3|TRBV6-2/TRBV6-3
TGTGCCAGCAGTCAGAGCCGGGATACGCAGTATTTT
CASSQSRDTQYF
>.|TRBD2|TRBJ2-7|TRBV5-1
TGCGCCAGCAGAGTGGGGGGGATCTACGAGCAGTACTTC
CASRVGGIYEQYF
>few|.|TRBJ2-1|TRBV7-9
TGTGCCAGCATCATTTTATCGGGACTCGGTCAGTTCTTC
CASIILSGLGQFF
>few|.|TRBJ1-1|TRBV28
TGTGCCAGCAGTCCAACAGTCGCTGAAGCTTTCTTT
CASSPTVAEAFF
>many|.|TRBJ2-3|TRBV20-1
TGCAGTGCCCCGGGACCAACGCAGTATTTT
CSAPGPTQYF
>few|.|TRBJ2-5|TRBV5-6
TGTGCCAGCAGCCAACTTTTCCAGACAGTTAAAGAGACCCAGTACTTC
CASSQLFQTVKETQYF
>few|TRBD1|TRBJ2-2|TRBV11-2
TGTGCCAGCAGCTCGGGACAGGGAGCCGGGGAGCTGTTTTTT
CASSSGQGAGELFF
>.|.|TRBJ1-3|TRBV6-1
TGTGCCAGCAGTGGGGGTCCCGGAAACACCATATATTTT
CASSGGPGNTIYF
>many|.|TRBJ2-5|TRBV20-1
TGCAGTGCTAAAGCCCCCACCGGAAGGGAGACCCAGTACTTC
CSAKAPTGRETQYF
>many|.|TRBJ2-3|TRBV7-2
TGTGCCAGCAGCCCTAGGACTCGCACAGATACGCAGTATTTT
CASSPRTRTDTQYF
>.|TRBD1|TRBJ2-7|TRBV7-9
TGTGCCACCGTTACAGGGGCCTCCTACGAGCAGTACTTC
CATVTGASYEQYF
>few|.|TRBJ2-7|TRBV18
TGTGCCAGCTCACACCCACCGGGGGTGAGCTCCTACGAGCAGTACTTC
CASSHPPGVSSYEQYF
>many|TRBD1|TRBJ2-1|TRBV24-1
TGTGCCACCAGTTTACAGGGGCCTGAGCAGTTCTTC
CATSLQGPEQFF
>many|TRBD1|TRBJ1-5|TRBV5-1
TGCGCCAGCAGCTTGGGAACAGGGGGTAGCAATCAGCCCCAGCATTTT
CASSLGTGGSNQPQHF
>few|.|TRBJ2-2|TRBV10-3
TGTGCCATCAGTGCCAGCCTGAACACCGGGGAGCTGTTTTTT
CAISASLNTGELFF
>few|.|TRBJ2-3|TRBV7-2
TGTGCCAGCAGCTCAACTAACGCGCAGTATTTT
CASSSTNAQYF
>.|TRBD2|TRBJ2-7|TRBV12-3/TRBV12-4
TGTGCCAGCAGCTCGGGGGGGCAGTACGAGCAGTACTTC
CASSSGGQYEQYF
>.|.|TRBJ2-7|TRBV20-1
TGCAGTGCTAGTCGCAGCCCCTACGACGAGCAGTACTTC
CSASRSPYDEQYF
>many|.|TRBJ1-2|TRBV4-3
TGCGCCAGCAGCCCCTCGGATGTGGGCGGCTACACCTTC
CASSPSDVGGYTF
>.|TRBD2|TRBJ2-1|TRBV5-6
TGTGCCAGCAGCTTGGTAGGGACTAGAGTCGTCAATGAGCAGTTCTTC
CASSLVGTRVVNEQFF
>few|.|TRBJ1-4|TRBV5-1
TGCGCCAGCAGCCGGTGGGGCAAGGATGAAAAACTGTTTTTT
CASSRWGKDEKLFF
>.|.|TRBJ2-1|TRBV15
TGTGCCACCAGCAGAGGTCCCTCGGATGAGCAGTTCTTC
CATSRGPSDEQFF
>few|.|TRBJ1-2|TRBV20-1
TGCAGTGCCGAGAGGCAGACCTATGGCTACACCTTC
CSAERQTYGYTF
>many|.|TRBJ1-2|TRBV2
TGTGCCAGCAGGATAACAGAGAATGGCTACACCTTC
CASRITENGYTF
>many|.|TRBJ2-3|TRBV7-9
TGTGCCAGCGTATCACTAAGGGACACAGATACGCAGTATTTT
CASVSLRDTDTQYF
>many|.|TRBJ2-2|TRBV3-1
TGTGCCAGCAGCCAAGCGGGAGTCGAGGAGCTGTTTTTT
CASSQAGVEELFF